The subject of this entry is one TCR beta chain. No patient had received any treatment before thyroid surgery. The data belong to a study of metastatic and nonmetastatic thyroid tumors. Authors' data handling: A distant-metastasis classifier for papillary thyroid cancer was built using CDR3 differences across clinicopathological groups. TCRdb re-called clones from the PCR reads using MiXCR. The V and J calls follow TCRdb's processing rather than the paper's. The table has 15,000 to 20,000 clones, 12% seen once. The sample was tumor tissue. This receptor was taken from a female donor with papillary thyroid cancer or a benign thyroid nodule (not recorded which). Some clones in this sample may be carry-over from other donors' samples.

The CDR3 spells CASSSLKGRSLLEQYF. As DNA, the CDR3 is TGTGCCAGCAGTTCGCTGAAGGGCAGGTCCCTGCTCGAGCAGTACTTC. V and J are TRBV11-2 and TRBJ2-7; D is ambiguous. The CDR3 has 16 amino acids. Trimming stripped 6 bases from V and 6 bases from J, with 24 bases between. The germline V gene has CDR1 SGHAT and CDR2 FQNNGV. The whole variable domain, filled in from reference TRBV11-2 and TRBJ2-7, reads EAGVAQSPRYKIIEKRQSVAFWCNPISGHATLYWYQQILGQGPKLLIQFQNNGVVDDSQLPKDRFSAERLKGVDSTLKIQPAKLEDSAVYLCASSSLKGRSLLEQYFGPGTRLTVT.